This T cell receptor beta chain came from a study of shared clonotypes between healthy human individuals. Findings of the study overall: Across several donors, naive CD4 shared around 5.3%, naive CD8 approximately 3.5%, memory CD4 less than 2.5%, memory CD8 0.4%. Memory subsets generally showed lower estimated richness than naive subsets.

Germline V gives CDR1 SSHAT, CDR2 FNYEAQ (reference sequence). The CDR3 sequence is 15 residues long. The trim removed 5 bases at V and 3 bases at J, leaving 3 bases unmatched. Terminally differentiated effector memory CD45RA+ cells were left out of the naive CD8 fraction, which was CD45RO-negative and positively selected for CCR7. Assay execution proceeded at the deep level. The authors distributed each subset's genomic DNA evenly over several immunoSEQ plates. Generated by immunoSEQ multiplex PCR, the TCRdb table keeps only in-frame clones and is missing some. The repertoire holds over 2,000,000 clones, with about 93% as singletons. On this clone itself: What it binds is not known.

This receptor was obtained from a man aged 18 to 29 in good health. Some clones in this sample may be carry-over from other donors' samples. Sequenced material: naive CD8+ T cells from PBMCs. The genes are TRBV7-7 and TRBJ2-1; 11 bases fit TRBD2. CDR3 nucleotides: TGTGCCAGCAGCCCTCTAGCGGGAGGCTACAATGAGCAGTTCTTC. Its protein product is CASSPLAGGYNEQFF.